Listed here are 14 T cell receptor beta chains from one sample, sequenced in a study of blood T cell repertoires in COVID-19. Here immunoSEQ multiplex PCR was the method, and the copy in TCRdb shows in-frame clones only, minus some. This sample has 250,000 to 300,000 clones, with more than 65% found just once. The sequenced sample consisted of peripheral blood. The receptor source for this set is a woman in her late teens or twenties with acute or convalescent COVID-19.

CDR3 nucleotides: TGCGCCAGCAGCTTCCGGGAGGGGACCTACAATGAGCAGTTCTTC. Residues: CASSFREGTYNEQFF. This rearrangement joins TRBV5-1 to TRBJ2-1; TRBD2 aligns across 8 bases. The V gene end was trimmed by 2 bases and the J gene end by 2 bases; junction bases not matched to a gene: 3. Per germline, CDR1 SGHRS and CDR2 YFSETQ. The CDR3 is made up of 15 amino acids.

The chain has TRBV4-1 and TRBJ2-1; D gene uncertain. Trimming stripped 0 bases from V and 7 bases from J, with 13 bases between. Germline CDR1 reads MGHRA; CDR2 reads YSYEKL. This CDR3 spans 15 amino acids. CDR3 sequence: CASSQDHPTMNEQFF. For the CDR3, the DNA is TGCGCCAGCAGCCAAGATCACCCCACTATGAATGAGCAGTTCTTC.

This clone came up many times. The rearrangement joins TRBV4-2 to TRBJ2-1; TRBD1 matches 7 bases. V dropped 1 base and J dropped 2; count of bases not matched to a gene: 2. Germline lookup yields CDR1 LGHNA and CDR2 YNFKEQ. This CDR3 comprises 15 residues. Here the CDR3 reads CASSQGQGTYNEQFF. The CDR3 bases are TGTGCCAGCAGCCAAGGACAGGGAACCTACAATGAGCAGTTCTTC.

This clone has only one observation. The V gene is TRBV30, the J gene TRBJ1-4, with TRBD1 as a possible D gene (5 bases). V was cut by 5 bases and J by 10 bases, with 23 bases left in between. There are 15 residues in the CDR3. Germline-derived CDR1 and CDR2 are GTSNPN and SVGIG (reference sequence). The CDR3 sequence is CAWEGGASLGGKLFF. CDR3 sequence (DNA): TGTGCCTGGGAGGGCGGGGCCTCCCTCGGTGGAAAACTGTTTTTT.

V and J are TRBV3-1 (or the pseudogene TRBV3-2) and TRBJ2-1; a weak D match, TRBD2 (5 bases). This CDR3 is built from 16 residues. Germline V gene data show CDR1 as LGHDT and CDR2 as YNNKEL (reference sequence). Trimming took off 5 bases at V and 1 base at J, with 15 bases between the two ends. CDR3: CASSAVGGRSYNEQFF. The CDR3 DNA follows: TGTGCCAGCAGCGCCGTAGGAGGTAGATCCTACAATGAGCAGTTCTTC.

This clone was observed a single time. This sequence joins TRBV10-3 and TRBJ1-5; TRBD1 agrees at 9 bases. There are 14 residues in the CDR3. Germline V CDR1 and CDR2: ENHRY, SYGVKD. V dropped 4 bases and J dropped 4; count of bases not matched to a gene: 2. The DNA of the CDR3 is TGTGCCATCAGTGGACAGGGGGGGAATCAGCCCCAGCATTTT. This translates into CAISGQGGNQPQHF.

The J gene is TRBJ2-1, the V gene TRBV6-5; the match to TRBD2 covers 11 bases. Per the germline V gene, CDR1 is MNHEY and CDR2 is SVGAGI. This CDR3 is 13 amino acids long. V dropped 6 bases and J dropped 7; count of bases not matched to a gene: 2. The CDR3 protein is CASRTSGTNEQFF. The CDR3 DNA reads TGTGCCAGCAGGACTAGCGGGACGAATGAGCAGTTCTTC.

V usage is TRBV6-5 and J usage is TRBJ1-3; no reliable D call. The CDR3 extends over 14 amino acids. The V and J ends lost 8 bases and 3 bases respectively, with 14 bases between them. CDR1 MNHEY and CDR2 SVGAGI come from the germline V gene. The chain's CDR3 is CASSKSGSGNTIYF. The CDR3, as DNA: TGTGCCAGCTCAAAGTCGGGGAGTGGAAACACCATATATTTT.

The chain couples TRBV6-4 to TRBJ1-4; D remains ambiguous. Germline V gene lookup returns CDR1 MRHNA and CDR2 SNTAGT. Trimming stripped 0 bases from V and 3 bases from J, with 14 bases between. This CDR3 has 17 amino acids. CDR3 protein: CASSDSFRDRANEKLFF. The CDR3 DNA is TGTGCCAGCAGTGACTCGTTCCGGGATCGGGCTAATGAAAAACTGTTTTTT.

V is TRBV19 and J is TRBJ2-1, with TRBD2 matching 9 bases. V shed 5 bases and J 4 bases; nucleotides not matched to a gene: 6. The CDR3 sequence is 15 residues long. The germline gives CDR1 LNHDA, CDR2 SQIVND (reference sequence). CDR3 coding DNA: TGTGCCAGTAGTCTCGCGGGAGGGGGGTACAATGAGCAGTTCTTC. Amino acid sequence: CASSLAGGGYNEQFF.

V gene TRBV7-2 combines with J gene TRBJ2-7; TRBD1 aligns across 8 bases. Germline V gene sequence: CDR1 SGHTA, CDR2 FQGNSA. V lost 0 bases, J lost 3 bases, and 4 bases stayed unmatched. CDR3 length: 15 residues. CDR3 loop: CASSLARQGIYEQYF. CDR3 sequence (DNA): TGTGCCAGCAGCTTAGCTCGACAGGGGATCTACGAGCAGTACTTC.

The chain carries TRBV6-5 and TRBJ1-1; weak D call: TRBD1 (6 bases). CDR1 is MNHEY and CDR2 is SVGAGI in the germline V gene. Between the trimmed V and J ends, which lost 8 bases and 5 bases, there was a span of 18 bases. The CDR3 extends over 14 amino acids. CDR3 in DNA: TGTGCCAGCTTTTTTGGGGGCTCGAGGACTGAAGCTTTCTTT. Residues: CASFFGGSRTEAFF.

This clone was detected a few times. The rearrangement links TRBV5-1 to TRBJ2-2; weak D call: TRBD1 (5 bases). There are 16 residues in the CDR3. V shed 0 bases and J shed 4 bases, with 13 bases lying between them. Germline V gives CDR1 SGHRS, CDR2 YFSETQ. Here the CDR3 reads CASSLDWEGVTGELFF. The CDR3 DNA follows: TGCGCCAGCAGCTTGGACTGGGAAGGGGTCACCGGGGAGCTGTTTTTT. The full variable domain, completed using reference TRBV5-1 and TRBJ2-2, is KAGVTQTPRYLIKTRGQQVTLSCSPISGHRSVSWYQQTPGQGLQFLFEYFSETQRNKGNFPGRFSGRQFSNSRSEMNVSTLELGDSALYLCASSLDWEGVTGELFFGEGSRLTVL.

The chain is built from TRBV7-2 and TRBJ2-2; TRBD2 agrees at 8 bases. CDR1 is SGHTA and CDR2 is FQGNSA in the germline V gene. J was trimmed by 5 bases and V by 5 bases; bases with no gene match: 10. This CDR3 has 16 residues. In nucleotides, the CDR3 is TGTGCCAGCAGCCCCCGTGTAGCGGGAAGAACCGGGGAGCTGTTTTTT. It translates to CASSPRVAGRTGELFF.